The 23 T cell receptor beta chains listed next were all sequenced from one sample in a study of T-cell reconstitution after alpha-beta-depleted transplantation in children. Unique molecular identifiers were used to barcode this TCRbeta library. TCRdb passed the PCR reads through MiXCR, listing each CDR3 protein once. This sample yields a few hundred thousand distinct CDR3 sequences, of which roughly an eighth are seen a single time; over 5.5% belongs to the top ten. Here the sequenced sample was PBMCs from the stem cell graft donor, taken from the stem cell graft. These receptors came from a human donor who donated a stem cell graft to a child with combined immunodeficiency.

This clonotype turned up a few times. The J gene is TRBJ2-7, the V gene TRBV5-1, with 11 bases lining up with TRBD1. CDR3 length: 15 amino acids. The germline V gene has CDR1 SGHRS and CDR2 YFSETQ. V was pared by 4 bases and J by 2 bases, with 5 bases of the junction left unmatched. The CDR3 is CASSLGQGAAYEQYF. CDR3 nucleotide sequence: TGCGCCAGCAGCCTCGGACAGGGGGCGGCCTACGAGCAGTACTTC.

This clonotype was seen more than once but under ten times. V and J are TRBV7-9 and TRBJ1-5; no reliable D call. With 1 base removed from V and 0 bases from J, the gap between germline ends came to 13 bases. The CDR3 extends over 17 amino acids. CDR1 and CDR2 (germline): SEHNR, FQNEAQ (reference sequence). The CDR3 DNA follows: TGTGCCAGCAGCTTAGGGACCATAGAATATAGCAATCAGCCCCAGCATTTT. Protein product: CASSLGTIEYSNQPQHF.

Only a few counts were recorded for this clonotype. The chain uses TRBV5-5 and TRBJ2-7; D could derive from TRBD1 or TRBD2 (5 bases each). The germline CDR1 and CDR2 sequences are SGHKS and YYEKEE (reference sequence). The CDR3 runs to 14 residues. V lost 3 bases to trimming and J lost 4 bases, with 14 bases between them. Here the CDR3 DNA reads TGTGCCAGCAGCTCCTCAGGGAGCCGGTACGAGCAGTACTTC. This translates into CASSSSGSRYEQYF.

In DNA form, the CDR3 reads TGTGCCAGCAGCCCTAGGACCCCTTCCCGGACTGAAGCTTTCTTT. The encoded protein is CASSPRTPSRTEAFF. This sequence joins TRBV11-3 and TRBJ1-1, with D hard to call. V was cut by 5 bases and J by 5 bases, with 18 bases left in between. This CDR3 has 15 amino acids. Per the germline V gene, CDR1 is SGHNT and CDR2 is YENEEA.

The table lists this clonotype with many counts. This chain joins TRBV10-3 and TRBJ2-2; D is possibly TRBD2 (6 bases). The CDR3 consists of 14 residues. Germline values: CDR1 ENHRY, CDR2 SYGVKD. V dropped 9 bases and J dropped 2 bases, with 13 bases sitting between them. The CDR3 loop is CAITGTPNTGELFF. Written as DNA, the CDR3 is TGTGCCATAACCGGGACTCCCAACACCGGGGAGCTGTTTTTT.

A few counts support this clonotype. The chain uses TRBV12-3 or TRBV12-4 and TRBJ2-5; 8 positions agree with TRBD2. This CDR3 has 20 residues. The V and J ends lost 5 bases and 5 bases, in that order; junction bases with no gene match: 25. The CDR3 protein is CASSPRIGGGFIPQSETQYF. The CDR3 DNA reads TGTGCCAGCAGTCCCCGGATTGGCGGGGGGTTCATCCCCCAGTCTGAGACCCAGTACTTC.

This clonotype was seen more than once but under ten times. This chain links TRBV27 with TRBJ2-2; 7 nucleotides match TRBD1. The length of the CDR3 is 15 residues. Germline V gene data show CDR1 as MNHEY and CDR2 as SMNVEV (reference sequence). Germline trimming cut 5 bases from V and 6 bases from J; bases unmatched to any gene: 9. The CDR3 coding sequence is TGTGCCAGCAGTCTTAGACAGGGTGGTCCCGGGGAGCTGTTTTTT. The encoded protein is CASSLRQGGPGELFF.

The chain is built from TRBV6-2 or TRBV6-3 and TRBJ1-1; tentative D call: TRBD1 (6 bases). Trimming cost V 2 bases and J 1 base, with 11 bases left between them. The CDR3 spans 15 residues. Germline V CDR1 and CDR2: MNHEY, SVGEGT. The chain's CDR3 is CASSYRGSRNTEAFF. In DNA form, the CDR3 reads TGTGCCAGCAGTTACAGGGGGTCGAGGAACACTGAAGCTTTCTTT.

This chain links TRBV24-1 with TRBJ1-4; tentative D call: TRBD1 (5 bases). From germline, CDR1 is KGHDR and CDR2 SFDVKD. Trimming removed 0 bases at V and 6 bases at J, with 13 bases between. The CDR3 is 16 amino acids. The CDR3 is CATSDLTREDHEKLFF. In DNA form, the CDR3 reads TGTGCCACCAGTGATTTGACCAGGGAGGATCATGAAAAACTGTTTTTT.

This clonotype was seen many times. The chain carries TRBV29-1 and TRBJ2-1, with a weak D call TRBD1 (5 bases). The CDR3 extends over 12 amino acids. Germline CDR1 and CDR2: SQVTM and ANQGSEA. V was cut by 5 bases and J by 3 bases, with 8 bases left in between. The CDR3 loop reads CSVHDSYNEQFF. For the CDR3, the DNA is TGCAGCGTTCACGACAGCTACAATGAGCAGTTCTTC.

The rearrangement links TRBV3-1 to TRBJ2-1; 8 bases align to TRBD1. Germline CDR1 reads LGHDT; CDR2 reads YNNKEL (reference sequence). Trimming at V came to 5 bases and at J to 4 bases, leaving 10 bases not matched to a gene. The CDR3 contains 16 residues. CDR3: CASSTTRGRLYNEQFF. The CDR3 DNA reads TGTGCCAGCAGCACTACCAGGGGGCGACTATACAATGAGCAGTTCTTC.

J is TRBJ2-7 and V is TRBV4-3; D might be TRBD1 (6 bases). Germline V gives CDR1 LGHNA, CDR2 YSLEER. The germline V and J ends were trimmed by 0 bases and 2 bases, with 11 bases remaining between them. The CDR3 sequence is 15 residues long. As DNA, the CDR3 is TGCGCCAGCAGCCAAGATCGCAGGGGCCCCTACGAGCAGTACTTC. Amino acids: CASSQDRRGPYEQYF.

This clonotype was detected a few times. V is TRBV5-1 and J is TRBJ2-5; 7 bases match TRBD1. The length of the CDR3 is 16 residues. The germline V gene encodes CDR1 SGHRS and CDR2 YFSETQ. V lost 3 bases, J lost 2 bases, and 10 bases stayed unmatched. The CDR3 region is CASSSTGTIFQETQYF. CDR3 bases: TGCGCCAGCAGCTCGACAGGGACCATCTTTCAAGAGACCCAGTACTTC.

This sequence joins TRBV6-5 and TRBJ2-5; D gene uncertain. CDR1 and CDR2 (germline): MNHEY, SVGAGI. V was clipped by 0 bases and J by 5 bases, with 19 bases between them. The CDR3 is made up of 17 amino acids. As DNA, the CDR3 is TGTGCCAGCAGTTACTCGGGCCCTCCAGAAGGGTGGGAGACCCAGTACTTC. Protein: CASSYSGPPEGWETQYF.

The rearrangement uses TRBV6-5 and TRBJ1-5, with TRBD1 matching 12 bases. Germline lookup yields CDR1 MNHEY and CDR2 SVGAGI. The V gene end was trimmed by 2 bases and the J gene end by 7 bases; junction bases not matched to a gene: 9. The CDR3 sequence is 17 residues long. Written as DNA, the CDR3 is TGTGCCAGCAGTTACGGTACCGGGACAGGGGGCGGACAGCCCCAGCATTTT. Its translation is CASSYGTGTGGGQPQHF.

Details on this clonotype: Given a much more abundant clone one base away, this may be a read error. V gene TRBV18 combines with J gene TRBJ1-1; 8 nucleotides line up with TRBD1. The CDR3 spans 15 residues. With V trimmed by 3 bases and J by 1 base, 4 bases remained unmatched. Per germline, CDR1 KGHSH and CDR2 LQKENI. CDR3 nucleotides: TGTGCCAGCTCACCGGGCGGACAGGGGAACACTGAAGCTTTCTTT. As protein: CASSPGGQGNTEAFF.

This clonotype has more than one count but fewer than ten. The rearrangement uses TRBV4-3 and TRBJ2-2, with 7 bases fitting TRBD1. The germline CDR1 and CDR2 sequences are LGHNA and YSLEER. This CDR3 contains 15 residues. J lost 0 bases, V lost 2 bases, and 0 bases had no gene match. The CDR3 here is CASSQTGANTGELFF. The CDR3 coding sequence is TGCGCCAGCAGCCAAACAGGGGCGAACACCGGGGAGCTGTTTTTT.

This clonotype has at least ten counts. This chain joins TRBV20-1 and TRBJ2-1; D remains ambiguous. V was cut by 0 bases and J by 8 bases, with 5 bases left in between. CDR3 length equals 11 residues. Germline V gene sequence: CDR1 DFQATT, CDR2 SNEGSKA (reference sequence). Here the CDR3 reads CSAREGYEQFF. CDR3 nucleotide sequence: TGCAGTGCTAGAGAAGGCTATGAGCAGTTCTTC.

This clonotype has only a few counts. This sequence joins TRBV5-6 and TRBJ2-7; 8 nucleotides match TRBD2. Trimming at V came to 0 bases and at J to 2 bases, leaving 7 bases not matched to a gene. The CDR3 is 16 amino acids. Germline V lookup: CDR1 SGHDT, CDR2 YYEEEE. CDR3 coding DNA: TGTGCCAGCAGCTTGGAGGCTAGCGGGTTAACCTACGAGCAGTACTTC. Protein: CASSLEASGLTYEQYF.

This clonotype turned up a few times. This sequence joins TRBV6-1 and TRBJ2-3, with 7 bases that match TRBD1. With 5 bases clipped from V and 5 bases from J, the junction kept 10 bases outside the gene matches. There are 15 residues in the CDR3. Germline V gene lookup returns CDR1 MNHNS and CDR2 SASEGT. Here the CDR3 reads CASSPRRDRGDTQYF. CDR3 sequence (DNA): TGTGCCAGCAGTCCTCGTAGGGACAGAGGAGATACGCAGTATTTT.

This clonotype was picked up many times. The chain uses TRBV12-3 or TRBV12-4 and TRBJ2-3; the D gene is possibly TRBD1 (6 bases). The CDR3 totals 12 residues. Trimming took off 8 bases at V and 1 base at J, with 7 bases between the two ends. The CDR3 loop reads CASGGGTDTQYF. The CDR3 DNA is TGTGCCAGCGGGGGCGGCACAGATACGCAGTATTTT.

In its sample, this clonotype was seen a few times. The chain links TRBV7-9 to TRBJ1-5; tentatively, D is TRBD1 (5 bases). Trimming took off 5 bases at V and 0 bases at J, with 11 bases between the two ends. Germline lookup yields CDR1 SEHNR and CDR2 FQNEAQ (reference sequence). This CDR3 contains 15 residues. The CDR3 loop is CASSPGGNSNQPQHF. The DNA of the CDR3 is TGTGCCAGCAGCCCTGGGGGGAATAGCAATCAGCCCCAGCATTTT.

Only a few counts were recorded for this clonotype. The rearrangement links TRBV12-3 or TRBV12-4 to TRBJ2-1; no reliable D call. Trimming left V 7 bases short and J 14 bases short, with 18 bases between. The CDR3 is 12 residues long. The CDR3 DNA sequence: TGTGCCAGCAATAATAGGCCCGATGGAAAGTTCTTC. Its translation is CASNNRPDGKFF.